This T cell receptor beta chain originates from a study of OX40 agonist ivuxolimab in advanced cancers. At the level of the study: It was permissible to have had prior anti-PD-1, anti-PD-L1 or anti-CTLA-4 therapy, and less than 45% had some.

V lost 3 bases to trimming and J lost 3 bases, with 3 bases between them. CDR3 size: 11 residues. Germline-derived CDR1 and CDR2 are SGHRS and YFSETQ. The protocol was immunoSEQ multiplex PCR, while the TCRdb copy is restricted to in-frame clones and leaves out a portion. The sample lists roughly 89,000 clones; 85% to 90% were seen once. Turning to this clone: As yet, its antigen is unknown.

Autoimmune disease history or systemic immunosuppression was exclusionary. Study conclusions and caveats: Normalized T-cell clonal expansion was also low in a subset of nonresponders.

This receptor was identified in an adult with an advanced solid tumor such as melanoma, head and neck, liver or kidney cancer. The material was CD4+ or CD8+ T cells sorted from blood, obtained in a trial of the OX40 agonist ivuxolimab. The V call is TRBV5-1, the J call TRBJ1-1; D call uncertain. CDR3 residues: CASSSHTEAFF. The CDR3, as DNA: TGCGCCAGCAGCTCTCACACTGAAGCTTTCTTT.